The present T cell receptor beta chain was sequenced within a study of T cells in Graves' hyperthyroidism and ophthalmopathy. TCR beta CDR3 regions were amplified from RNA. The TCR CDR3 first-round RT-PCR relied on the HTBI primer set. TCRdb reprocessed the multiplex PCR reads via MiXCR and lists one record per CDR3 protein. The sample has about 560,000 distinct CDR3 sequences; around 15% are singletons. This CDR3 is built from 14 residues. The ends were cut back, 3 bases at V and 4 bases at J, with 13 bases in the middle. The germline V gene encodes CDR1 MGHDK and CDR2 SYGVNS. V gene TRBV25-1 combines with J gene TRBJ2-7, with D perhaps TRBD1 (5 bases). The receptor's source is a woman between 18 and 29 years old with Graves' hyperthyroidism. The sample consisted of blood. The CDR3 reads CASSEQTGFYEQYF. The CDR3 coding sequence is TGTGCCAGCAGTGAGCAAACAGGTTTTTACGAGCAGTACTTC.